This T cell receptor beta chain was profiled in a study of regulatory T cells in long-lasting Graves disease. Sample time point: newly diagnosed GD, antithyroid drugs for less than 3 months. PBMC-derived RNA was used for the TCR library. CDR3 regions were amplified by Arm-PCR using iRepertoire HTBI primers to build TCR beta libraries. From the multiplex PCR reads, TCRdb called clonotypes with MiXCR, one entry per CDR3 protein. The sample has over 350,000 distinct CDR3 sequences; over 12% are singletons. This clonotype appeared many times. Germline V lookup: CDR1 SGDLS, CDR2 YYNGEE. The V end lost 4 bases, the J end lost 7 bases, and 20 bases lay between the germline ends. The CDR3 length is 16 residues. The same sample was also studied in work on T cells in Graves' hyperthyroidism and ophthalmopathy.

The source of this sequence is a woman aged 35 to 49 with Graves disease. This chain joins TRBV9 and TRBJ1-4; tentative D call: TRBD1 (5 bases). The starting material was peripheral blood mononuclear cells (PBMCs), obtained at new diagnosis, from a patient treated with antithyroid drugs. For the CDR3, the DNA is TGTGCCAGCAGCTCCACGGGAGGCAGGGCTTCTGAAAAACTGTTTTTT. Amino acids: CASSSTGGRASEKLFF.